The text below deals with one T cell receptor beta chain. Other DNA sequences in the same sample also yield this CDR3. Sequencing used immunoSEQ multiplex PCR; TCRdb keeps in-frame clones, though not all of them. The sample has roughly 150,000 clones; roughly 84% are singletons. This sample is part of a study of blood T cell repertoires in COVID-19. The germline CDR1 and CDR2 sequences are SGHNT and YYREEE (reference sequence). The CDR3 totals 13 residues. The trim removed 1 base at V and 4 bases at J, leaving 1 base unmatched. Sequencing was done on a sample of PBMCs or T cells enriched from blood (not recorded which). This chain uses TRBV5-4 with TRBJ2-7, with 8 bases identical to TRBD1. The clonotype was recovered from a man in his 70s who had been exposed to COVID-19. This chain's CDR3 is CASSLTGGYEQYF. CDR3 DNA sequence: TGTGCCAGCAGCTTGACAGGGGGATACGAGCAGTACTTC.